Included here is one T cell receptor beta chain sequence, with context. This specimen belongs to a study of blood T cell repertoires in COVID-19. The wider study: Acute and convalescent COVID-19 samples came from the United States, Italy and Spain.

The germline CDR1 and CDR2 sequences are LNHDA and SQIVND (reference sequence). V dropped 6 bases and J dropped 6; count of bases not matched to a gene: 15. The CDR3 runs to 17 residues. The assay was immunoSEQ multiplex PCR, and TCRdb's table has in-frame clones only and misses some. The table shows around 93,000 clones, with roughly 82% occurring only once. V usage is TRBV19 and J usage is TRBJ1-5; 9 bases match TRBD1. The receptor was derived from an elderly man with acute or convalescent COVID-19. The source material was peripheral blood. This chain's CDR3 is CASRQGALWRGGQPQHF. DNA of the CDR3: TGTGCCAGTAGACAGGGGGCGCTTTGGAGAGGTGGTCAGCCCCAGCATTTT.